The clone carrying this TCR beta chain was counted a few times. This sample was taken from a study of blood T cell repertoires in COVID-19. Looked up from germline, CDR1 is SGHVS and CDR2 is FQNEAQ. Trimming shortened V by 5 bases and J by 0 bases, and 8 bases separated the two germline ends. The CDR3 is made up of 14 amino acids. TCRdb's copy holds only in-frame clones and misses some; the assay was immunoSEQ multiplex PCR. The repertoire holds 35,000 to 45,000 clones, about 83% seen once, with 2% in the top ten. Sequencing was performed on peripheral blood. The sequence derives from a man in his 60s with active COVID-19. The chain links TRBV7-8 to TRBJ1-3; weak D call: TRBD1 (5 bases). CDR3 residues: CASSTDSSGNTIYF. CDR3 nucleotide sequence: TGTGCCAGCAGCACTGACAGCTCTGGAAACACCATATATTTT.